Below, 17 T cell receptor beta chains from the same sample are listed, as sequenced in a study of early T cells in non-severe SARS-CoV-2 infection. TCRdb called the 5' RACE reads again in MiXCR, with one record for every CDR3 protein. Found here are about 55,000 distinct CDR3 sequences, approximately 8% of them singletons; the top ten hold roughly 4.2%. Sequenced: whole blood. Receptors were obtained from an adult who was a healthcare worker with PCR-confirmed SARS-CoV-2 infection or an uninfected control (not recorded which).

This clonotype came up a few times. The chain carries TRBV11-2 and TRBJ2-7, with a tentative D call TRBD2 (6 bases). This CDR3 has 15 amino acids. Deletions cut 1 base from V and 1 base from J, with 11 bases between. CDR1 and CDR2 from the germline V gene are SGHAT and FQNNGV. The CDR3 region is CASSLVAAQSYEQYF. For the CDR3, the DNA is TGTGCCAGCAGCTTAGTAGCGGCTCAATCCTACGAGCAGTACTTC.

This chain joins TRBV18 and TRBJ2-3, with D unresolved. CDR1 and CDR2 from the germline V gene are KGHSH and LQKENI. V lost 5 bases to trimming and J lost 1 base, with 4 bases between them. The CDR3 has 12 residues. The CDR3 region is CASSARTDTQYF. As DNA, the CDR3 is TGTGCCAGCTCAGCACGCACAGATACGCAGTATTTT.

CDR3 region: CASSTAHGTPSYEQYF. CDR3 bases: TGTGCCAGCAGTACAGCTCACGGGACACCATCCTACGAGCAGTACTTC. J is TRBJ2-7 and V is TRBV2; D is possibly TRBD1 (6 bases). This CDR3 contains 16 residues. V gave up 5 bases and J gave up 1 base, with 18 bases separating them. The germline gives CDR1 SNHLY, CDR2 FYNNEI.

This clonotype was detected only once. The chain uses TRBV6-6 and TRBJ2-1; D unresolved. V was trimmed by 5 bases and J by 4 bases, leaving 9 bases between them. The CDR3 consists of 13 residues. Looked up from germline, CDR1 is MNHNY and CDR2 is SVGAGI (reference sequence). The DNA of the CDR3 is TGTGCCAGCAGTCCGGAGATATACAATGAGCAGTTCTTC. Translated: CASSPEIYNEQFF.

The table lists this clonotype with a few counts. The gene calls are TRBV28 and TRBJ2-7; 13 bases are a match to TRBD2. This CDR3 contains 18 residues. CDR1 is MDHEN, CDR2 SYDVKM, per germline. V dropped 4 bases and J dropped 0; count of bases not matched to a gene: 9. The CDR3 here is CASSSYTTSGRPSYEQYF. The CDR3 nucleotides read TGTGCCAGCAGTTCTTACACGACTAGCGGGAGGCCCTCCTACGAGCAGTACTTC.

This clonotype came up a few times. An end of the junction differs from the germline gene, which may be a read error. V gene TRBV2 combines with J gene TRBJ2-4; the D gene is possibly TRBD1 (5 bases). CDR3 size: 12 residues. The germline V gene has CDR1 SNHLY and CDR2 FYNNEI. The CDR3 coding sequence is TGTGCCAGCAGTGACAGGGCAAACATTCGGTACTTC. Residues: CASSDRANIRYF.

This clonotype was counted only a few times. The chain couples TRBV25-1 to TRBJ1-3, with 8 positions matching TRBD1. The CDR3 is made up of 15 amino acids. Per germline, CDR1 MGHDK and CDR2 SYGVNS. The trim removed 6 bases at V and 3 bases at J, leaving 7 bases unmatched. Here the CDR3 DNA reads TGTGCCAGCAGAGAAACAGGGGGAGGTGGAAACACCATATATTTT. Its protein is CASRETGGGGNTIYF.

J is TRBJ1-1 and V is TRBV2, with D possibly TRBD1 on 5 matching bases. The CDR3 totals 12 residues. The germline V gene encodes CDR1 SNHLY and CDR2 FYNNEI. The V and J ends lost 1 base and 10 bases respectively, with 10 bases between them. CDR3 sequence: CASSEGLGGAFF. For the CDR3, the DNA is TGTGCCAGCAGTGAAGGGCTCGGGGGAGCTTTCTTT. Full variable domain (remainder filled in from reference TRBV2 and TRBJ1-1): EPEVTQTPSHQVTQMGQEVILRCVPISNHLYFYWYRQILGQKVEFLVSFYNNEISEKSEIFDDQFSVERPDGSNFTLKIRSTKLEDSAMYFCASSEGLGGAFFGQGTRLTVV.

The sample holds a few counts of this clonotype. The chain combines TRBV28 with TRBJ2-1; 7 nucleotides align to TRBD1. With 4 bases clipped from V and 12 bases from J, the junction kept 3 bases outside the gene matches. The CDR3 has 11 amino acids. CDR1 and CDR2 (germline): MDHEN, SYDVKM. The CDR3 loop reads CASSSRQGQFF. Here the CDR3 DNA reads TGTGCCAGCAGTTCACGACAGGGGCAGTTCTTC.

The V gene is TRBV27, the J gene TRBJ1-1; a possible D gene is TRBD1 (5 bases). Trimming removed 5 bases from V and 4 bases from J, with 20 bases in between. The CDR3 runs 16 residues. Germline CDR1 and CDR2: MNHEY and SMNVEV (reference sequence). The CDR3 bases are TGTGCCAGCAGTCCCGCGTTAGGGGATGGGGGCACTGAAGCTTTCTTT. Translated: CASSPALGDGGTEAFF.

The rearrangement links TRBV18 to TRBJ1-1; weak D call: TRBD1 (5 bases). With 7 bases removed from V and 1 base from J, the gap between germline ends came to 13 bases. The CDR3 is 14 residues long. Germline CDR1 KGHSH, CDR2 LQKENI. The CDR3 DNA is TGTGCCAGCTTATTGGGACGGTCGAACACTGAAGCTTTCTTT. This encodes CASLLGRSNTEAFF. The variable domain in full, with the rest retrieved from reference TRBV18 and TRBJ1-1, is NAGVMQNPRHLVRRRGQEARLRCSPMKGHSHVYWYRQLPEEGLKFMVYLQKENIIDESGMPKERFSAEFPKEGPSILRIQQVVRGDSAAYFCASLLGRSNTEAFFGQGTRLTVV.

This clonotype occurred many times. The chain links TRBV10-3 to TRBJ1-1, with 7 bases aligning to TRBD1. After removal of 6 bases from V and 2 bases from J, the junction contained 6 bases not matched to a gene. Germline V gene lookup returns CDR1 ENHRY and CDR2 SYGVKD. CDR3 length: 14 amino acids. The CDR3 region is CAIRQGGTNTEAFF. The DNA for the CDR3 is TGTGCCATCAGGCAGGGGGGCACTAACACTGAAGCTTTCTTT.

This clonotype was recorded a few times. V usage is TRBV2 and J usage is TRBJ1-5; 8 nucleotides align to TRBD1. Per the germline V gene, CDR1 is SNHLY and CDR2 is FYNNEI. CDR3 length: 16 amino acids. J lost 2 bases, V lost 3 bases, and 6 bases had no gene match. CDR3 protein: CASSDRGRGGNQPQHF. The CDR3 DNA sequence: TGTGCCAGCAGTGACAGGGGGCGAGGTGGCAATCAGCCCCAGCATTTT.

This chain links TRBV13 with TRBJ2-3, with unresolved D. Trimming pared 4 bases from V and 6 bases from J, leaving 11 bases between. The CDR3 spans 13 residues. CDR1 and CDR2 from the germline V gene are PRHDT and FYEKMQ (reference sequence). The CDR3 coding sequence is TGTGCCAGCAGCTCCCGCTTCAGCGATACGCAGTATTTT. It encodes CASSSRFSDTQYF.

There are a few counts of this clonotype. J is TRBJ1-2 and V is TRBV4-1; TRBD1 agrees at 7 bases. The CDR3 has 15 amino acids. The V segment lost 4 bases and the J segment 2 bases; nucleotides outside the gene matches: 7. Per germline, CDR1 MGHRA and CDR2 YSYEKL. The DNA of the CDR3 is TGCGCCAGCAGCCCATCCGACAGGGTGAACTATGGCTACACCTTC. Its protein product is CASSPSDRVNYGYTF.

The table lists this clonotype with a few counts. The chain has TRBV28 and TRBJ2-1, with 14 bases matching TRBD2. The J segment lost 5 bases and the V segment lost 6 bases, leaving 9 bases of the junction unmatched. The CDR3 totals 17 residues. The germline CDR1 and CDR2 sequences are MDHEN and SYDVKM. CDR3 amino acids: CASRPGLAGGGDNEQFF. The CDR3 region has the DNA TGTGCCAGCAGGCCAGGACTAGCGGGAGGCGGTGACAATGAGCAGTTCTTC.

This clonotype occurred a few times. V usage is TRBV3-1 and J usage is TRBJ1-4, with 8 bases lining up with TRBD1. The length of the CDR3 is 13 residues. Per the germline V gene, CDR1 is LGHDT and CDR2 is YNNKEL (reference sequence). V lost 8 bases, J lost 8 bases, and 7 bases stayed unmatched. Written as DNA, the CDR3 is TGTGCCAGCGAGAACAGGGGGGGAGAAAAACTGTTTTTT. It specifies CASENRGGEKLFF.